The next 5 T cell receptor beta chains were all read from a single sample in a study of cytomegalovirus exposure and HLA in healthy donors. 60 Vbeta and 13 Jbeta primers were used in PCR. Method: immunoSEQ multiplex PCR; TCRdb's copy keeps in-frame clones and lacks some. The repertoire holds approximately 80,000 clones, with around 80% as singletons. Input material: PBMCs. The receptors come from a male donor in good health and CMV-seropositive.

The chain is built from TRBV28 and TRBJ1-4; no reliable D call. V lost 5 bases and J lost 8, with 18 bases in between. Germline V gives CDR1 MDHEN, CDR2 SYDVKM. The CDR3 sequence is 15 residues long. The CDR3 region has the DNA TGTGCCAGCAGTCCCCCGGGAACCGGTTGGGAAAAACTGTTTTTT. Protein: CASSPPGTGWEKLFF.

This clone occurred a few times. This rearrangement joins TRBV7-8 to TRBJ2-5; 8 positions match TRBD2. Gene TRBJ2-7 matches the end of the DNA better, so the J call may be wrong. In germline, CDR1 is SGHVS, CDR2 FQNEAQ. The CDR3 sequence is 13 residues long. The CDR3, as DNA: TGTGCCAGCAGCTACGGGAGGGGGTACGAGCAGTACTTC. Translating gives CASSYGRGYEQYF.

The DNA of the CDR3 is TGTGCCAGCAGCCCGAGCGATATGAAAAACCCCACTGGAAACACCATATATTTT. Protein sequence: CASSPSDMKNPTGNTIYF. The chain joins TRBV7-3 to TRBJ1-3; D remains ambiguous. This CDR3 has 18 amino acids. V shed 5 bases and J shed 2 bases, with 22 bases lying between them. Germline V gene lookup returns CDR1 SGHTA and CDR2 FQGTGA.

The chain employs TRBV7-9 and TRBJ2-3; TRBD2 matches 13 bases. V lost 4 bases to trimming and J lost 1 base; unmatched junction nucleotides: 2. Germline assignment: CDR1 SEHNR and CDR2 FQNEAQ (reference sequence). The CDR3 extends over 16 amino acids. CDR3 DNA: TGTGCCAGCAGCTCCGGACTAGCGGGAGGCACAGATACGCAGTATTTT. Amino acids: CASSSGLAGGTDTQYF.

This chain uses TRBV2 with TRBJ2-5, with D possibly matching TRBD1 (6 bases). The V end was cut by 5 bases, the J end by 2 bases, with 12 bases between. CDR1 and CDR2 from the germline V gene are SNHLY and FYNNEI. CDR3 size: 14 residues. The chain's CDR3 is CASSMDRNQETQYF. The DNA for the CDR3 is TGTGCCAGCAGTATGGACAGAAATCAAGAGACCCAGTACTTC.